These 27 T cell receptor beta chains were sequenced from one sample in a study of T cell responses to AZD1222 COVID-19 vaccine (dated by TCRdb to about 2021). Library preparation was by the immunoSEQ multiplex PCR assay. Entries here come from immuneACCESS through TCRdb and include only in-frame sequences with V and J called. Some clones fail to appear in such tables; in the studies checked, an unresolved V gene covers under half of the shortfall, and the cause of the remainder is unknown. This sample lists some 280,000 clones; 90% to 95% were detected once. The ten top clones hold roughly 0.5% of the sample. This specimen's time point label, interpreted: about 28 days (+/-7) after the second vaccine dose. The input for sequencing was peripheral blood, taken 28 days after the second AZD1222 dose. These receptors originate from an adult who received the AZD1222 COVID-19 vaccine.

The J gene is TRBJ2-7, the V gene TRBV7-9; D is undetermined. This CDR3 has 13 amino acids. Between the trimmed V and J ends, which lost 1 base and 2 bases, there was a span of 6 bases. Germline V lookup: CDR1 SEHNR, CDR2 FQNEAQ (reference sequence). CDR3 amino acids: CASSLGRTYEQYF. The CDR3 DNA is TGTGCCAGCAGCTTAGGACGAACCTACGAGCAGTACTTC.

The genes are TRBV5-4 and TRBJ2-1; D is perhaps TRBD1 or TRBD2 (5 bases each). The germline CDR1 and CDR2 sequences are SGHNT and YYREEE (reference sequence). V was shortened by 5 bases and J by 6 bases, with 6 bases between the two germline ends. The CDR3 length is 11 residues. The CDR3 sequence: CASRRGNEQFF. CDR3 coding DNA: TGTGCCAGCAGGAGGGGCAATGAGCAGTTCTTC.

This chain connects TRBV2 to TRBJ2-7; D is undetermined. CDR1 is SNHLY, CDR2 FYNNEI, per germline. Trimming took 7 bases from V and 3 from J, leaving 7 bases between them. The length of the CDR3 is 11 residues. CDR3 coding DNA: TGTGCCAGCACCCAAAGCTACGAGCAGTACTTC. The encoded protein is CASTQSYEQYF.

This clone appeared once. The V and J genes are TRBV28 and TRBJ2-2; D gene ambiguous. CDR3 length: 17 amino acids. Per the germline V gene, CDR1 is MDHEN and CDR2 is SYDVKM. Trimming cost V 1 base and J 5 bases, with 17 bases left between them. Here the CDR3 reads CASSLLVGRDLTGELFF. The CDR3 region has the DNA TGTGCCAGCAGTTTATTGGTTGGCAGAGACTTAACCGGGGAGCTGTTTTTT. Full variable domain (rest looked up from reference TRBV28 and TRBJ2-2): DVKVTQSSRYLVKRTGEKVFLECVQDMDHENMFWYRQDPGLGLRLIYFSYDVKMKEKGDIPEGYSVSREKKERFSLILESASTNQTSMYLCASSLLVGRDLTGELFFGEGSRLTVL.

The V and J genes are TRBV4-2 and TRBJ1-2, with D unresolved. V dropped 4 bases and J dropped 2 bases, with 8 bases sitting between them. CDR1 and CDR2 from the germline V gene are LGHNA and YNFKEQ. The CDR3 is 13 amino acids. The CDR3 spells CASSLGSNYGYTF. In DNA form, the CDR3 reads TGTGCCAGCAGCCTCGGCTCAAACTATGGCTACACCTTC.

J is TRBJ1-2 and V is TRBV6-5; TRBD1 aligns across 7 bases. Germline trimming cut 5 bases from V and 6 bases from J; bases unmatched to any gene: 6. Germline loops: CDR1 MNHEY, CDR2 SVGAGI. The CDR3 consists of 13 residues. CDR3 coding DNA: TGTGCCAGCAGTCTAAGGACAGGCCATGGCTACACCTTC. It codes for CASSLRTGHGYTF.

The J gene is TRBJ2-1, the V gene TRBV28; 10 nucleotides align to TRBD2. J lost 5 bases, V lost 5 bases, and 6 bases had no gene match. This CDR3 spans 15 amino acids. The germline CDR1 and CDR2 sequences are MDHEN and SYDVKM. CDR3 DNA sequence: TGTGCCAGCAGTAATAGCGGGAGGATCGACAATGAGCAGTTCTTC. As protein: CASSNSGRIDNEQFF. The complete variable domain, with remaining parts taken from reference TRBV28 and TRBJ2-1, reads DVKVTQSSRYLVKRTGEKVFLECVQDMDHENMFWYRQDPGLGLRLIYFSYDVKMKEKGDIPEGYSVSREKKERFSLILESASTNQTSMYLCASSNSGRIDNEQFFGPGTRLTVL.

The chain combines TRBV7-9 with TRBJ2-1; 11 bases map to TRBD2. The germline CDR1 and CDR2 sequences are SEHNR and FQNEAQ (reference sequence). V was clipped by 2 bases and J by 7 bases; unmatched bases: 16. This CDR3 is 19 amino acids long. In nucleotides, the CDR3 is TGTGCCAGCAGCTTATCCTCCTTAGCGGGAGGGTCCCTTCGGAATGAGCAGTTCTTC. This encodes CASSLSSLAGGSLRNEQFF.

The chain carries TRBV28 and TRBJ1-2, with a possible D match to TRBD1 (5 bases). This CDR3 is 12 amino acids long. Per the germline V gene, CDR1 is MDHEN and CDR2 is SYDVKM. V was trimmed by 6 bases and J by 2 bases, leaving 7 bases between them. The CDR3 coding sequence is TGTGCCAGCAGCCGACAGAACTATGGCTACACCTTC. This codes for CASSRQNYGYTF.

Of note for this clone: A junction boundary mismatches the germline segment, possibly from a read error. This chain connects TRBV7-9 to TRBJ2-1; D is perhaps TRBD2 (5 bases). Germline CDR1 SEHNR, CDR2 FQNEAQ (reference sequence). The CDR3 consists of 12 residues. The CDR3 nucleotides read TGTGCCAGCAGCCCTAGCCTACAGTTTGTAGTCTTC. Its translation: CASSPSLQFVVF.

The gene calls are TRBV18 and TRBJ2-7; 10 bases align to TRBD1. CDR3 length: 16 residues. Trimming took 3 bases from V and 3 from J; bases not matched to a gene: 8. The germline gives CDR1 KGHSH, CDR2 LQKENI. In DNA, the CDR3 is TGTGCCAGCTCACCCCCCGGGACAGGGGTCCTCTACGAGCAGTACTTC. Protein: CASSPPGTGVLYEQYF.

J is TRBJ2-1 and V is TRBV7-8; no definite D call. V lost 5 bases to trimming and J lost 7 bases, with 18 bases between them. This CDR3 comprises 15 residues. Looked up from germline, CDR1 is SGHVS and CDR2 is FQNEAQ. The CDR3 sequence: CASSLRVNQWNEQFF. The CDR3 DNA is TGTGCCAGCAGCCTAAGGGTCAACCAGTGGAATGAGCAGTTCTTC.

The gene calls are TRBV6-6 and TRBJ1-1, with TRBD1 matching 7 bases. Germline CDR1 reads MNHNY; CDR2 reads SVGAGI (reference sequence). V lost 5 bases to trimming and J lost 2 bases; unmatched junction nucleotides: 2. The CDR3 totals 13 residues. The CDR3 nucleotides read TGTGCCAGCAGTAGACAGGGAAACACTGAAGCTTTCTTT. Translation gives CASSRQGNTEAFF.

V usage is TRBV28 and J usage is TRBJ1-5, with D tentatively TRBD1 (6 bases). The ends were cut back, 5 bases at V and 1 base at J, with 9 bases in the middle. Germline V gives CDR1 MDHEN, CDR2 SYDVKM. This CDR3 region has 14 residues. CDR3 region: CASSPGHSNQPQHF. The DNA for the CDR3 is TGTGCCAGCAGTCCGGGACACAGCAATCAGCCCCAGCATTTT.

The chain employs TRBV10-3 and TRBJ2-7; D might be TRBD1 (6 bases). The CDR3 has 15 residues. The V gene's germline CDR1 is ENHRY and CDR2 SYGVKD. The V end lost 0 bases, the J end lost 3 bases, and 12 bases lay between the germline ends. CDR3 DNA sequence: TGTGCCATCAGTGAGTCTACAGGGTTCGTCTACGAGCAGTACTTC. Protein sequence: CAISESTGFVYEQYF.

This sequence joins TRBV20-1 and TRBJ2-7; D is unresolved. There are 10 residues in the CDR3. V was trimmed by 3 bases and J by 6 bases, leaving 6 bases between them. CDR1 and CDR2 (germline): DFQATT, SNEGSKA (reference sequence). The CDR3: CSASRAEQYF. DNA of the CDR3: TGCAGTGCTAGTAGGGCCGAGCAGTACTTC.

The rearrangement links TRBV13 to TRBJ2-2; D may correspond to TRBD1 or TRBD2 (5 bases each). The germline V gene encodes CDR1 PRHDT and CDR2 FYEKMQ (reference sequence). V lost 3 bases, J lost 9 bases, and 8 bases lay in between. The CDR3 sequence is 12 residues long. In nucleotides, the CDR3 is TGTGCCAGCAGCTTCGGGACCTGGGAGCTGTTTTTT. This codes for CASSFGTWELFF.

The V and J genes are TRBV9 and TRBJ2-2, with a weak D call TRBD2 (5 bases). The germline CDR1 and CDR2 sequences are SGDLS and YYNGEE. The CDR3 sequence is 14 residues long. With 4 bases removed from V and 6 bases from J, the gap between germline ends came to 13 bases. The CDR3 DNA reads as TGTGCCAGCAGCTCCCCCTACGGGGCCGGGGAGCTGTTTTTT. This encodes CASSSPYGAGELFF.

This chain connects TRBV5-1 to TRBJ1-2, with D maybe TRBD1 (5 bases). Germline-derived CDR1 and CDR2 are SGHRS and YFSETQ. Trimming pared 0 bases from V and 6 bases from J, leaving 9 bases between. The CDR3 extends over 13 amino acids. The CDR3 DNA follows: TGCGCCAGCAGCTTGGCCCCACAGGATGGCTACACCTTC. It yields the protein CASSLAPQDGYTF.

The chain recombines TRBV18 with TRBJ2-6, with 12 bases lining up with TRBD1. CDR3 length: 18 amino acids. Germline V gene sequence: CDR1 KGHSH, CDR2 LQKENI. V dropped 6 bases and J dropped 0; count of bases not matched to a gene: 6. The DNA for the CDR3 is TGTGCCAGCTCCCGGGACAGGGGGCAGGGCTCTGGGGCCAACGTCCTGACTTTC. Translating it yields CASSRDRGQGSGANVLTF.

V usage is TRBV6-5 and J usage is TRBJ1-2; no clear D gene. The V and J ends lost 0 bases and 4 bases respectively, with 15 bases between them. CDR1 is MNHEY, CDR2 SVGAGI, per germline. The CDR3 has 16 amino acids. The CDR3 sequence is CASSYSKISVRYGYTF. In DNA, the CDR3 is TGTGCCAGCAGTTACTCGAAAATTAGCGTTCGCTATGGCTACACCTTC.

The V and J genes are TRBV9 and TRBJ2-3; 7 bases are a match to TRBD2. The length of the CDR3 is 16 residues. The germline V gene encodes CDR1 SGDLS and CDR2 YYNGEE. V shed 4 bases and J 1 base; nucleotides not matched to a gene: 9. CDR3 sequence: CASSPPAGVGTDTQYF. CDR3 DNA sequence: TGTGCCAGCAGCCCGCCGGCGGGGGTCGGCACAGATACGCAGTATTTT.

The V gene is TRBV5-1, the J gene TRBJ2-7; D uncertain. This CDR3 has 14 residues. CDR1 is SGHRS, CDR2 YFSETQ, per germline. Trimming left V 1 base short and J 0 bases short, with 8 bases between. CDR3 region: CASSLLLGSYEQYF. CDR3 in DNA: TGCGCCAGCAGCTTGCTTTTGGGCTCCTACGAGCAGTACTTC.

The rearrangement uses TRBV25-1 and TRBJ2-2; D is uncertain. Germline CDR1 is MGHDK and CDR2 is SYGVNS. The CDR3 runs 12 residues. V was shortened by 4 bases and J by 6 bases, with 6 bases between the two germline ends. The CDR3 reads CASSGGAGELFF. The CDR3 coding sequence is TGTGCCAGCAGTGGTGGCGCCGGGGAGCTGTTTTTT.

DNA of the CDR3: TGTGCCAGCAGTTTTAGTCGATACTACAATGAGCAGTTCTTC. The encoded protein is CASSFSRYYNEQFF. The chain carries TRBV28 and TRBJ2-1; D call uncertain. Trimming took off 3 bases at V and 3 bases at J, with 9 bases between the two ends. Germline CDR1 is MDHEN and CDR2 is SYDVKM. The CDR3 is made up of 14 amino acids.

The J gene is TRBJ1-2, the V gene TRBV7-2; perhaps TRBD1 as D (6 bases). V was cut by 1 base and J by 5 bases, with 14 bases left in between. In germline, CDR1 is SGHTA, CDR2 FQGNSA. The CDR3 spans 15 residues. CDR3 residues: CASSLDAGAGYGYTF. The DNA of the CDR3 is TGTGCCAGCAGCTTAGATGCGGGGGCGGGTTATGGCTACACCTTC.

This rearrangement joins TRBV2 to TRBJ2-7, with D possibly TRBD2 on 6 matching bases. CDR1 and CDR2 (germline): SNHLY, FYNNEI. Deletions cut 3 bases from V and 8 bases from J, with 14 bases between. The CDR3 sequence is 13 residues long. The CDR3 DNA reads TGTGCCAGCAGTGAGATTGGGGGGTCTCAGCAGTACTTC. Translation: CASSEIGGSQQYF.